The present TCR beta chain was sequenced within a study of cytomegalovirus exposure and HLA in healthy donors. V lost 8 bases, J lost 4 bases, and 4 bases stayed unmatched. Germline V gene lookup returns CDR1 SGDLS and CDR2 YYNGEE. The CDR3 runs 13 residues. Both 60 Vbeta primers and 13 Jbeta primers went into the PCR. Assay used: immunoSEQ multiplex PCR; TCRdb lists only in-frame clones, some missing. The table has about 96,000 clones, approximately 74% seen once. The chain is built from TRBV9 and TRBJ2-1; 9 bases map to TRBD2. The clonotype was recovered from a woman between 65 and 79 years old in good health and CMV-seropositive. Material for sequencing was PBMCs. For the CDR3, the DNA is TGTGCCAGTACCGCGGGGGGGTACAATGAGCAGTTCTTC. Translation: CASTAGGYNEQFF.